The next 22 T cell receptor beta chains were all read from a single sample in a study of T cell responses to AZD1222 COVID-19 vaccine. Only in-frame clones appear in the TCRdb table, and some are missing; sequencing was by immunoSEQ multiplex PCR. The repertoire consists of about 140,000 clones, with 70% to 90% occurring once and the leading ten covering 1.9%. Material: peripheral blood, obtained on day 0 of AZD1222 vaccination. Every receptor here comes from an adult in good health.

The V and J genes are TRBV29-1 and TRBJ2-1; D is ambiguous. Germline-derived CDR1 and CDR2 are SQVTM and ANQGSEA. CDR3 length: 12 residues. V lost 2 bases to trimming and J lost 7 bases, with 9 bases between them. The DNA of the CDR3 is TGCAGCGTTGAATCCATGACGAATGAGCAGTTCTTC. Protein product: CSVESMTNEQFF.

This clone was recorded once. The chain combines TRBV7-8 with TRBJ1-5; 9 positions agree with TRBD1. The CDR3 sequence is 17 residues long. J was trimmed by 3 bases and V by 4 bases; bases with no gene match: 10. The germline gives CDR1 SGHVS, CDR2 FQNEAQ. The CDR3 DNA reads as TGTGCCAGCAGCTCCCCCCCGGGACAGGGATACAATCAGCCCCAGCATTTT. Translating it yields CASSSPPGQGYNQPQHF. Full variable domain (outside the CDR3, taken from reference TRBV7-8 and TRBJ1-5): GAGVSQSPRYKVAKRGQDVALRCDPISGHVSLFWYQQALGQGPEFLTYFQNEAQLDKSGLPSDRFFAERPEGSVSTLKIQRTQQEDSAVYLCASSSPPGQGYNQPQHFGDGTRLSIL.

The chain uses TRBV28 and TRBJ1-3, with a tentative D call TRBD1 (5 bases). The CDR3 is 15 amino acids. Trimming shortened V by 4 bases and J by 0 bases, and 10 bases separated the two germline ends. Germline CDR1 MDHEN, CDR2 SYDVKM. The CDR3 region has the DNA TGTGCCAGCAGTTGGGGCGATAGCTCTGGAAACACCATATATTTT. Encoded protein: CASSWGDSSGNTIYF.

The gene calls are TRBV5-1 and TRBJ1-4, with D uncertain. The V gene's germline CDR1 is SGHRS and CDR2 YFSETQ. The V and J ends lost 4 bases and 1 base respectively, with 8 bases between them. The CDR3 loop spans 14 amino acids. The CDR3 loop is CASSLGRTNEKLFF. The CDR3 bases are TGCGCCAGCAGCCTAGGGAGAACTAATGAAAAACTGTTTTTT.

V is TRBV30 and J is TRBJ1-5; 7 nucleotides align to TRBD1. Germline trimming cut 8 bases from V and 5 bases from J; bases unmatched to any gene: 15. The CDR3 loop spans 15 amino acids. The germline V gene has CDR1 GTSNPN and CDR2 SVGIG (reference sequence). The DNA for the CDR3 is TGTGCCGCAGGGGGGCGTGAGGGGCTAGATCAGCCCCAGCATTTT. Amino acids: CAAGGREGLDQPQHF.

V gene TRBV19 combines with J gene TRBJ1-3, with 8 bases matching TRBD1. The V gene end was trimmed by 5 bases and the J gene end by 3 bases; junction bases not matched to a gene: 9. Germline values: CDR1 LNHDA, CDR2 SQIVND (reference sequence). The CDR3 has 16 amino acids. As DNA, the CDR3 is TGTGCCAGTAGTTCTCTTCAGGGGGCGGATGGAAACACCATATATTTT. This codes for CASSSLQGADGNTIYF.

CDR3 amino acids: CASIRVAGSSYNEQFF. The CDR3 bases are TGTGCCAGTATCCGGGTAGCGGGTTCCTCCTACAATGAGCAGTTCTTC. V gene TRBV19 combines with J gene TRBJ2-1; the match to TRBD2 covers 7 bases. V shed 7 bases and J 0 bases; nucleotides not matched to a gene: 9. Germline values: CDR1 LNHDA, CDR2 SQIVND (reference sequence). CDR3 size: 16 residues.

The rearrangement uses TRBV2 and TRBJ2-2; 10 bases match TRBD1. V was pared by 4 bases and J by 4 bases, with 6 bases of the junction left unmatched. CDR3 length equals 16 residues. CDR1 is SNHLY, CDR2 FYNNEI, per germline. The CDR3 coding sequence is TGTGCCAGCAGTGGGGACGACAGGGGGCTCACCGGGGAGCTGTTTTTT. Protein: CASSGDDRGLTGELFF.

CDR3 bases: TGTGCCAGCAGCAGTCATCGCTCTGGGGCCAACGTCCTGACTTTC. It is translated as CASSSHRSGANVLTF. V is TRBV7-9 and J is TRBJ2-6; unclear D gene. The CDR3 contains 15 residues. V lost 5 bases and J 0 bases, leaving 8 bases between the germline ends. Germline V gives CDR1 SEHNR, CDR2 FQNEAQ (reference sequence). Supplemented by reference TRBV7-9 and TRBJ2-6, the full variable domain reads DTGVSQNPRHKITKRGQNVTFRCDPISEHNRLYWYRQTLGQGPEFLTYFQNEAQLEKSRLLSDRFSAERPKGSFSTLEIQRTEQGDSAMYLCASSSHRSGANVLTFGAGSRLTVL.

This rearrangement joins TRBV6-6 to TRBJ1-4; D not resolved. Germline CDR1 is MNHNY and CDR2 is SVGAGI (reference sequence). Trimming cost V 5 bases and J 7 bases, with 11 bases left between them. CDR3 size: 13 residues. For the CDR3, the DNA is TGTGCCAGCAGTGACGCGAGTTCTGAAAAACTGTTTTTT. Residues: CASSDASSEKLFF.

The CDR3 DNA sequence: TGCAGCGTTGCAGGGGGCCCTAACTATGGCTACACCTTC. Its protein is CSVAGGPNYGYTF. This rearrangement joins TRBV29-1 to TRBJ1-2; 8 nucleotides match TRBD1. V gave up 4 bases and J gave up 0 bases; unmatched junction bases: 1. This CDR3 region has 13 residues. Germline CDR1 reads SQVTM; CDR2 reads ANQGSEA.

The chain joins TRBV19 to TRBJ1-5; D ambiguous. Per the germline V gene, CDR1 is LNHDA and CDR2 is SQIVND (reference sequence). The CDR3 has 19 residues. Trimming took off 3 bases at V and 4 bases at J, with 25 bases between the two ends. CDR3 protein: CASSIPPLLGFKPNQPQHF. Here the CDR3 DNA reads TGTGCCAGTAGTATCCCCCCCTTATTAGGGTTTAAACCGAATCAGCCCCAGCATTTT.

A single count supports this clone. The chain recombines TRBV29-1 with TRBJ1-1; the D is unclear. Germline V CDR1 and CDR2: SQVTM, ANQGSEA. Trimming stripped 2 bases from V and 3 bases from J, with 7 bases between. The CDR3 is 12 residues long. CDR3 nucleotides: TGCAGCGTTGAATCAGGATACACTGAAGCTTTCTTT. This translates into CSVESGYTEAFF.

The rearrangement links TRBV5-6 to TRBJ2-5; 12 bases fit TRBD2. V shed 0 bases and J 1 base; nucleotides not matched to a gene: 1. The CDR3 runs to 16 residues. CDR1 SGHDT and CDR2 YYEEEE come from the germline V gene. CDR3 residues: CASSLGLAGAQETQYF. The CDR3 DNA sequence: TGTGCCAGCAGCTTGGGACTAGCGGGGGCCCAAGAGACCCAGTACTTC.

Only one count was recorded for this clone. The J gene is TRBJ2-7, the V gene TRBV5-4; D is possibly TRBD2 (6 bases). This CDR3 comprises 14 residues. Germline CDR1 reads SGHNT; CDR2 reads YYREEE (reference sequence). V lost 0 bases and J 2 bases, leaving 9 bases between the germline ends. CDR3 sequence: CASSLVGGTYEQYF. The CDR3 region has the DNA TGTGCCAGCAGCTTGGTGGGGGGAACCTACGAGCAGTACTTC.

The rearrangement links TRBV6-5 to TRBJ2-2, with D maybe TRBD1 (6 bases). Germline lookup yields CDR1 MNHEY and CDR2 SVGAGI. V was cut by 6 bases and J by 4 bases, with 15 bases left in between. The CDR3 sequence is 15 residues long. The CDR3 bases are TGTGCCAGCAGCCTAGACAGGCCAACCACCGGGGAGCTGTTTTTT. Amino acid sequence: CASSLDRPTTGELFF.

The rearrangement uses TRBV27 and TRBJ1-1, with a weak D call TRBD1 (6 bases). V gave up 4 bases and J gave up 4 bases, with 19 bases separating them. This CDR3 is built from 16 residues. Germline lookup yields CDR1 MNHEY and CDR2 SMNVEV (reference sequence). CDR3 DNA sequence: TGTGCCAGCAGTTCGAAGTGGCAGGGGCAAGGCACTGAAGCTTTCTTT. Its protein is CASSSKWQGQGTEAFF.

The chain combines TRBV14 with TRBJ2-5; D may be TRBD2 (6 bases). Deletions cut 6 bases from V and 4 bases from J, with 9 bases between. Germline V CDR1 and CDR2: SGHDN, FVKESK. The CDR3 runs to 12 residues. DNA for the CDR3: TGTGCCAGCAGTCTGGAGGGAGAGACCCAGTACTTC. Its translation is CASSLEGETQYF.

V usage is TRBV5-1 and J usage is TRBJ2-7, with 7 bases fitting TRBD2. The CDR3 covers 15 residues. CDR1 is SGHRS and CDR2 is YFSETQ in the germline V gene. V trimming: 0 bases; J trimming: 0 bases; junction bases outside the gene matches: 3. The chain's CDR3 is CASSLASGASYEQYF. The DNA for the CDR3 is TGCGCCAGCAGCTTGGCCAGCGGGGCCTCCTACGAGCAGTACTTC.

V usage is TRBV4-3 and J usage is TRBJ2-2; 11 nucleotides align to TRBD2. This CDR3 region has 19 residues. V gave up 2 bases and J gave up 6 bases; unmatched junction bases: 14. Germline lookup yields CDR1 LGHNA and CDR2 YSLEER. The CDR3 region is CASSQTWTLAGGGAGELFF. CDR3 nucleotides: TGCGCCAGCAGCCAAACCTGGACTCTAGCGGGGGGCGGGGCCGGGGAGCTGTTTTTT.

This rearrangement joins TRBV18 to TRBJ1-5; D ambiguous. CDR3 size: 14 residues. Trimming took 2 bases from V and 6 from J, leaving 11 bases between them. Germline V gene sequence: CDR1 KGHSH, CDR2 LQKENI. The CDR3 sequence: CASSPGQIVQPQHF. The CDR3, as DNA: TGTGCCAGCTCACCAGGGCAGATCGTTCAGCCCCAGCATTTT.

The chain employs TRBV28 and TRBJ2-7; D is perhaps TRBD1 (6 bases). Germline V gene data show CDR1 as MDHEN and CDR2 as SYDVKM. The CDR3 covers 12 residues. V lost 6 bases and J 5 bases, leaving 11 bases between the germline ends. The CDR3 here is CASREQGHEQYF. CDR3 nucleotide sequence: TGTGCCAGCAGGGAACAGGGTCACGAGCAGTACTTC.